This T cell receptor beta chain was recorded in a study of post-analysis software for immune sequencing data. Whole-study findings and limits: Patients carried five TRBV segments more frequently than controls did, and TRBV5-6, TRBV5-1 and TRBV20-1 were among them.

This clonotype was counted between two and nine times. Antigen: not known. TCR beta cDNA libraries included unique molecular identifiers. The yield from about 1 to 10 million T cells was around 500,000 cDNA molecules in total. TCRdb reanalysed the PCR reads using MiXCR and keeps one entry per CDR3 protein. The sample comprises 750,000 to 950,000 distinct CDR3 sequences, around 53% of which are singletons, and roughly 4.4% rests with the top ten. The CDR3 has 16 amino acids. J gave up 4 bases and V 5 bases, and 13 bases lay outside the gene matches. Germline V gene lookup returns CDR1 MNHEY and CDR2 SVGAGI.

Material for sequencing was blood. The sequence was obtained from a girl between 5 and 17 years old with multiple sclerosis. The genes are TRBV6-5 and TRBJ2-5; 7 nucleotides line up with TRBD1. CDR3 sequence reads: CASSPVTSTGLETQYF. The CDR3 DNA sequence: TGTGCCAGCAGTCCGGTCACGTCGACAGGGTTAGAGACCCAGTACTTC.